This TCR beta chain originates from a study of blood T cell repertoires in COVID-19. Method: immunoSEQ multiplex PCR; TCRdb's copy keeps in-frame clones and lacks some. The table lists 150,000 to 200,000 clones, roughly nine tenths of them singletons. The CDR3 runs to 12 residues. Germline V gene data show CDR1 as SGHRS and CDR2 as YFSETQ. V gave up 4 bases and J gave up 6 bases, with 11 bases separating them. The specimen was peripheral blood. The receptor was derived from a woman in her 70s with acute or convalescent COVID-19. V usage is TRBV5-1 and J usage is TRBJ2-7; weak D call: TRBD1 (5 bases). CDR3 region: CASSLDIGEQYF. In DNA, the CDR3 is TGCGCCAGCAGCCTGGACATTGGCGAGCAGTACTTC. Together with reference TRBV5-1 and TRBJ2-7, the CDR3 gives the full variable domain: KAGVTQTPRYLIKTRGQQVTLSCSPISGHRSVSWYQQTPGQGLQFLFEYFSETQRNKGNFPGRFSGRQFSNSRSEMNVSTLELGDSALYLCASSLDIGEQYFGPGTRLTVT.